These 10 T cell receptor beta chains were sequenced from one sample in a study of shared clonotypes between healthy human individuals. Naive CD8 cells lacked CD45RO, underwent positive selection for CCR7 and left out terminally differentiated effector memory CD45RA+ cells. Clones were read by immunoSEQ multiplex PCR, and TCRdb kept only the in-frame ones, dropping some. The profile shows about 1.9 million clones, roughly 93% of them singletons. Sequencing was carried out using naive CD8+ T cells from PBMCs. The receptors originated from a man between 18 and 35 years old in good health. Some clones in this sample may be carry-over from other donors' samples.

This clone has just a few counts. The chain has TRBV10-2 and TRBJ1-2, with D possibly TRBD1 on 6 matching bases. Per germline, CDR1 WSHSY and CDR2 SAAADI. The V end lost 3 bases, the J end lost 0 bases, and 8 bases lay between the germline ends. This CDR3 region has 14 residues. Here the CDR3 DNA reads TGCGCCAGCAGTGACACAGGGACTAACTATGGCTACACCTTC. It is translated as CASSDTGTNYGYTF.

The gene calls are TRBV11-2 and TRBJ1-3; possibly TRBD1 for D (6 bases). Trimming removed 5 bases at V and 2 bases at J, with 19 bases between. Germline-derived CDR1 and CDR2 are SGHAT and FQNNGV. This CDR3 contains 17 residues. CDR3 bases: TGTGCCAGCAGCATTTTAACGTACAGGGCACCTGGAAACACCATATATTTT. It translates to CASSILTYRAPGNTIYF.

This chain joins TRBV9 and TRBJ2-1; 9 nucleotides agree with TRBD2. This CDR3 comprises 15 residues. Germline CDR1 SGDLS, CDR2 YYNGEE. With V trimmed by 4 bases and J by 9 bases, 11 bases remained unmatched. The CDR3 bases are TGTGCCAGCAGCCCCGAACTAGCGGGTTACCGTGAGCAGTTCTTC. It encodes CASSPELAGYREQFF.

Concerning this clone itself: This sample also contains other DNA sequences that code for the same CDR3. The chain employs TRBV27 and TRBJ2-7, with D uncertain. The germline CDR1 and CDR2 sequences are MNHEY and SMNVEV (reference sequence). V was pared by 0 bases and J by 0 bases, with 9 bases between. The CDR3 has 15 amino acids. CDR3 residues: CASSLSGGGSYEQYF. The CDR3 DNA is TGTGCCAGCAGTTTATCTGGCGGCGGCTCCTACGAGCAGTACTTC.

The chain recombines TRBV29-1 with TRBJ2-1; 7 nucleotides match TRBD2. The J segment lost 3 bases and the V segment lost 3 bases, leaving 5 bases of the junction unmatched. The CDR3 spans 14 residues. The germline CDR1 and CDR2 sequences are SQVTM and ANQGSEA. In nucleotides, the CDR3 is TGCAGCGTTGACGCCCCGGGGGGCTACAATGAGCAGTTCTTC. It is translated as CSVDAPGGYNEQFF.

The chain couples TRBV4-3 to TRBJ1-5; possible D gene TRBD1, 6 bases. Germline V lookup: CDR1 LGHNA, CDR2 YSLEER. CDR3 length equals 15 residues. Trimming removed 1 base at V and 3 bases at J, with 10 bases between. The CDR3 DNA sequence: TGCGCCAGCAGCCAAGCCAGGGGACCCAATCAGCCCCAGCATTTT. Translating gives CASSQARGPNQPQHF.

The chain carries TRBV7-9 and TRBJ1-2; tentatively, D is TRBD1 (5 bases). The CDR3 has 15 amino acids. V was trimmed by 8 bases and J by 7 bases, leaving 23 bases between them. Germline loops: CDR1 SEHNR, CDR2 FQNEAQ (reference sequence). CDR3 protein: CASSFGAGENGGYTF. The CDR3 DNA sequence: TGTGCCAGCTCGTTCGGGGCAGGAGAGAATGGTGGCTACACCTTC.

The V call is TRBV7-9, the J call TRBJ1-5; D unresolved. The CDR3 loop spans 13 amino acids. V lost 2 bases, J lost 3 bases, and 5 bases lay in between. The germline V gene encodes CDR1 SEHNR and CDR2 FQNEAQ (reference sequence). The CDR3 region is CASSLMDNQPQHF. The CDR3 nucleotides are TGTGCCAGCAGCTTAATGGACAATCAGCCCCAGCATTTT. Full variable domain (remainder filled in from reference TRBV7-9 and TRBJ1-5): DTGVSQNPRHKITKRGQNVTFRCDPISEHNRLYWYRQTLGQGPEFLTYFQNEAQLEKSRLLSDRFSAERPKGSFSTLEIQRTEQGDSAMYLCASSLMDNQPQHFGDGTRLSIL.

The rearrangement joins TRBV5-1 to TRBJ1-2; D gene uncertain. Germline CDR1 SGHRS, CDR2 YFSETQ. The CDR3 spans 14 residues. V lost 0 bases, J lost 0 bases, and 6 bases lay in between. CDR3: CASSLGGANYGYTF. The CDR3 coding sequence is TGCGCCAGCAGCTTGGGAGGAGCTAACTATGGCTACACCTTC. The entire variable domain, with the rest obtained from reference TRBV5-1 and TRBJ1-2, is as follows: KAGVTQTPRYLIKTRGQQVTLSCSPISGHRSVSWYQQTPGQGLQFLFEYFSETQRNKGNFPGRFSGRQFSNSRSEMNVSTLELGDSALYLCASSLGGANYGYTFGSGTRLTVV.

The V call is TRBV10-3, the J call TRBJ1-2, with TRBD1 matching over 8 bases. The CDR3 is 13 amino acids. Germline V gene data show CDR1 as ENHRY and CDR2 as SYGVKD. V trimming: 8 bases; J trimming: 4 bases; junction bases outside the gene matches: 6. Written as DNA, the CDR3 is TGTGCCATCGGACAGGGCCAACTCTATGGCTACACCTTC. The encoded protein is CAIGQGQLYGYTF.